This T cell receptor beta chain was found in a study of OX40 agonist ivuxolimab in advanced cancers. From germline, CDR1 is SGHTA and CDR2 FQGTGA. CDR3 length: 15 residues. V gave up 5 bases and J gave up 3 bases; unmatched junction bases: 4. Using immunoSEQ multiplex PCR, the repertoire was profiled, and TCRdb retains in-frame clones only, with some absent. The repertoire consists of roughly 80,000 clones, with approximately 85% occurring once and the leading ten covering roughly 2.2%. The V and J genes are TRBV7-3 and TRBJ1-3; TRBD1 matches at 10 bases. The clonotype was recovered from an adult with an advanced solid tumor such as melanoma, head and neck, liver or kidney cancer. The sample in question was CD4+ or CD8+ T cells sorted from blood, obtained in a trial of the OX40 agonist ivuxolimab. In nucleotides, the CDR3 is TGTGCCAGCAGCGAGACAGGGGGCGTTGGAAACACCATATATTTT. This gives the protein CASSETGGVGNTIYF.